Reported below is one TCR beta chain. The sample is drawn from a study of blood T cell repertoires in COVID-19. The table came from immunoSEQ multiplex PCR; TCRdb's copy has only in-frame clones and leaves some out. Here the sample spans 200,000 to 300,000 clones, approximately 90% being singletons. CDR3 length: 14 residues. V dropped 6 bases and J dropped 5 bases, with 14 bases sitting between them. Germline assignment: CDR1 MNHNY and CDR2 SVGAGI (reference sequence). Sequenced input: peripheral blood. The receptor was isolated from a middle-aged woman with acute or convalescent COVID-19. The rearrangement links TRBV6-6 to TRBJ1-5; D not certain. CDR3 region: CASRLLTSDQPQHF. DNA of the CDR3: TGTGCCAGCAGGTTATTGACTTCAGATCAGCCCCAGCATTTT.